The source of this T cell receptor beta chain is a study of response to subunit inactivated influenza vaccine. Notes on the study in general: The authors offered the suggestion that each seasonal influenza vaccination recruits few new T cells.

TCRdb processed the RT-PCR reads anew with MiXCR; each CDR3 protein has one entry. Of a few hundred thousand distinct CDR3 sequences in the sample, 11% were seen once. V lost 5 bases and J lost 4; bases outside the gene matches: 6. The CDR3 extends over 15 amino acids. CDR1 is LNHDA, CDR2 SQIVND, per germline (reference sequence). This clonotype was observed a few times. The antigen is undetermined. These data are also associated with another study on T cells expressing NK-cell markers. That source notes: What made the TCR beta cDNA was 5'RACE template switching with UMIs. Investigators obtained TCR beta repertoires from sorted CD3+CD56+NKG2C+, CD3+CD56+NKG2C- and CD3+CD56-NKG2C+ T cells. T cells sorted in several experiments were restricted to alpha-beta TCR T cells by an anti-gamma-delta TCR antibody. Of the CD8+ T cell pool in five or six donors, about 1.0-8% was accounted for by dominant NKG2C+ clonotypes.

This receptor was identified in a man in his fifties or sixties who received an inactivated influenza vaccine. This specimen consisted of PBMCs from blood, obtained on the day of vaccination. The chain recombines TRBV19 with TRBJ2-1; 9 positions agree with TRBD2. In DNA form, the CDR3 reads TGTGCCAGTAGTTTGACTAGCGGCACTTACAATGAGCAGTTCTTC. It specifies CASSLTSGTYNEQFF.